The 28 T cell receptor beta chains reported below all come from one sample, sequenced in a study of regulatory T cells in long-lasting Graves disease. Time point defined: persistent/refractory GD, antithyroid drugs over 5 years with positive TRAb. Scientists built the TCR library using RNA that was extracted from PBMCs. Assembly of TCR beta libraries relied on iRepertoire HTBI primers together with Arm-PCR of CDR3 regions. In TCRdb, the multiplex PCR reads were re-called with MiXCR into one record per CDR3 protein. This sample has fewer than 550,000 distinct CDR3 sequences, with about a fifth found just once. Here the sequenced sample was peripheral blood mononuclear cells (PBMCs), taken when the disease was refractory, from a patient treated with antithyroid drugs. The source is a female donor with Graves disease.

This clonotype was detected a few times. The chain recombines TRBV20-1 with TRBJ2-7, with D perhaps TRBD2 (5 bases). V lost 3 bases and J lost 2, with 8 bases in between. The CDR3 sequence is 12 residues long. Germline CDR1 DFQATT, CDR2 SNEGSKA (reference sequence). The CDR3 DNA is TGCAGTGCTAGGGACTTCACCTACGAGCAGTACTTC. It codes for CSARDFTYEQYF.

The rearrangement uses TRBV28 and TRBJ2-2; D remains ambiguous. Germline CDR1 MDHEN, CDR2 SYDVKM. The V end was cut by 8 bases, the J end by 4 bases, with 11 bases between. The CDR3 length is 13 residues. The CDR3 protein is CASSTLPTGELFF. In nucleotides, the CDR3 is TGTGCCAGCTCGACTCTGCCCACCGGGGAGCTGTTTTTT.

This clonotype was picked up many times. V is TRBV2 and J is TRBJ1-4; D call uncertain. The ends were cut back, 6 bases at V and 6 bases at J, with 26 bases in the middle. CDR3 length: 18 residues. Germline CDR1 and CDR2: SNHLY and FYNNEI. This CDR3 reads CASSLNPPVATHYEKLFF. In DNA form, the CDR3 reads TGTGCCAGCAGCCTCAACCCCCCGGTCGCCACCCACTATGAAAAACTGTTTTTT.

Many counts were recorded for this clonotype. The chain links TRBV5-6 to TRBJ1-2; the D gene is possibly TRBD1 (5 bases). This CDR3 region has 14 residues. Germline lookup yields CDR1 SGHDT and CDR2 YYEEEE. The V end was cut by 0 bases, the J end by 2 bases, with 8 bases between. The CDR3 loop reads CASSLGGNNYGYTF. CDR3 in DNA: TGTGCCAGCAGCTTGGGGGGGAACAACTATGGCTACACCTTC.

There are a few counts of this clonotype. The rearrangement joins TRBV20-1 to TRBJ1-1; possibly TRBD1 for D (6 bases). The CDR3 totals 14 residues. V was trimmed by 0 bases and J by 2 bases, leaving 10 bases between them. Germline values: CDR1 DFQATT, CDR2 SNEGSKA (reference sequence). For the CDR3, the DNA is TGCAGTGCTAGAGATAGGACAGATAACACTGAAGCTTTCTTT. Protein sequence: CSARDRTDNTEAFF.

This clonotype was counted a few times. This sequence joins TRBV9 and TRBJ1-2; no reliable D call. Trimming took 3 bases from V and 0 from J, leaving 15 bases between them. Looked up from germline, CDR1 is SGDLS and CDR2 is YYNGEE. The CDR3 runs to 16 residues. As DNA, the CDR3 is TGTGCCAGCAGCGAGACCCAGACTGTAGCTAACTATGGCTACACCTTC. Translated: CASSETQTVANYGYTF.

In the case of this clonotype: A much larger clone lies a single base off, so this may be a read error. The chain recombines TRBV12-3 or TRBV12-4 with TRBJ2-3; D uncertain. The length of the CDR3 is 12 residues. V lost 3 bases to trimming and J lost 5 bases, with 6 bases between them. The CDR3 DNA sequence: TGTGCCAGCAGTTTGACCCTAGATACGCAGTATTTT. Protein sequence: CASSLTLDTQYF.

This clonotype was counted at least ten times. The chain joins TRBV20-1 to TRBJ2-7, with no clear D. CDR1 and CDR2 (germline): DFQATT, SNEGSKA (reference sequence). The CDR3 spans 11 residues. Trimming removed 6 bases at V and 3 bases at J, with 9 bases between. CDR3 bases: TGCAGTGCCTACGGTAACTACGAGCAGTACTTC. Its protein is CSAYGNYEQYF.

In its sample, this clonotype was seen a few times. This chain's CDR3 is CASSLPPTNNEQFF. For the CDR3, the DNA is TGTGCCAGCAGTTTGCCACCTACCAACAATGAGCAGTTCTTC. V is TRBV28 and J is TRBJ2-1; D is uncertain. The CDR3 covers 14 residues. Per the germline V gene, CDR1 is MDHEN and CDR2 is SYDVKM. Trimming took 3 bases from V and 5 from J, leaving 11 bases between them.

On this clonotype itself: This could be a read error, since a much larger clone is one nucleotide away. This sequence joins TRBV28 and TRBJ2-7; the D gene is possibly TRBD1 (5 bases). The V gene lost 9 bases and the J gene lost 0 bases, with 12 bases spanning the gap. The CDR3 length is 13 residues. CDR1 MDHEN and CDR2 SYDVKM come from the germline V gene. The CDR3 protein is CASELRASYEQYF. CDR3 in DNA: TGTGCCAGTGAACTCAGGGCCTCCTACGAGCAGTACTTC.

At least ten counts were recorded for this clonotype. A read error may produce the germline difference seen at one junction end. J is TRBJ1-4 and V is TRBV12-3 or TRBV12-4, with a weak D call TRBD1 (6 bases). This CDR3 contains 11 residues. This chain's CDR3 is CASSRGTQAVF. As DNA, the CDR3 is TGTGCCAGCAGCCGGGGGACACAGGCGGTTTTT.

Ten or more counts support this clonotype. The chain uses TRBV5-6 and TRBJ2-7, with 7 bases lining up with TRBD2. Germline CDR1 is SGHDT and CDR2 is YYEEEE. This CDR3 has 13 residues. J gave up 5 bases and V 0 bases, and 2 bases lay outside the gene matches. CDR3 amino acids: CASSLGEGDEQYF. The CDR3 bases are TGTGCCAGCAGCTTGGGGGAGGGAGACGAGCAGTACTTC. The variable domain in full, completed from reference TRBV5-6 and TRBJ2-7, reads DAGVTQSPTHLIKTRGQQVTLRCSPKSGHDTVSWYQQALGQGPQFIFQYYEEEERQRGNFPDRFSGHQFPNYSSELNVNALLLGDSALYLCASSLGEGDEQYFGPGTRLTVT.

Only a few counts were recorded for this clonotype. V usage is TRBV3-1 and J usage is TRBJ1-4; D call uncertain. The CDR3 contains 15 residues. V gave up 2 bases and J gave up 8 bases, with 15 bases separating them. CDR1 is LGHDT and CDR2 is YNNKEL in the germline V gene (reference sequence). The CDR3 DNA reads TGTGCCAGCAGCCAAACCGTAGGGAGCCCAGAAAAACTGTTTTTT. Translation gives CASSQTVGSPEKLFF.

Many counts were recorded for this clonotype. The rearrangement uses TRBV12-3 or TRBV12-4 and TRBJ1-6; perhaps TRBD1 as D (6 bases). The CDR3 sequence is 13 residues long. V lost 5 bases, J lost 12 bases, and 14 bases lay in between. The CDR3 bases are TGTGCCAGCAGTGACCGATCCAGGGGACCCCTCCACTTT. Translating gives CASSDRSRGPLHF.

The V and J genes are TRBV18 and TRBJ2-4, with a tentative D call TRBD1 (5 bases). The CDR3 length is 16 residues. The germline V gene has CDR1 KGHSH and CDR2 LQKENI. V was shortened by 0 bases and J by 0 bases, with 9 bases between the two germline ends. CDR3 in DNA: TGTGCCAGCTCACCACCAGGGGCCGTAGCCAAAAACATTCAGTACTTC. Residues: CASSPPGAVAKNIQYF.

This clonotype appeared many times. The chain is built from TRBV6-5 and TRBJ1-1; a possible D gene is TRBD1 (6 bases). Germline loops: CDR1 MNHEY, CDR2 SVGAGI. V lost 0 bases and J lost 2, with 10 bases in between. This CDR3 region has 15 residues. The CDR3 nucleotides are TGTGCCAGCAGTTACTCGACAGGTGAAAACACTGAAGCTTTCTTT. It is translated as CASSYSTGENTEAFF.

This clonotype was found a few times. The chain uses TRBV12-3 or TRBV12-4 and TRBJ2-1; the D is unclear. The V end was cut by 6 bases, the J end by 1 base, with 16 bases between. The CDR3 loop spans 16 amino acids. In nucleotides, the CDR3 is TGTGCCAGCAGCCTGGTTGTACCCCCGTCCTACAATGAGCAGTTCTTC. Residues: CASSLVVPPSYNEQFF.

In regard to this clonotype: Since a much larger clone is just one base distant, this may be a read error. The chain has TRBV27 and TRBJ2-7; D is ambiguous. Looked up from germline, CDR1 is MNHEY and CDR2 is SMNVEV (reference sequence). This CDR3 is built from 16 residues. Trimming shortened V by 5 bases and J by 6 bases, and 23 bases separated the two germline ends. The CDR3 sequence: CASSTLVGRAVREQYF. The CDR3 DNA sequence: TGTGCCAGCAGTACCCTAGTGGGTCGGGCGGTTCGCGAGCAGTACTTC.

This clonotype was recorded many times. This chain links TRBV2 with TRBJ2-5; 8 positions agree with TRBD2. Germline lookup yields CDR1 SNHLY and CDR2 FYNNEI. The CDR3 is made up of 15 amino acids. J lost 3 bases, V lost 4 bases, and 7 bases had no gene match. CDR3 protein: CASSGNRGGEETQYF. CDR3 nucleotides: TGTGCCAGCAGTGGGAATCGGGGGGGCGAAGAGACCCAGTACTTC.

Turning to this clonotype: Possible read error: a much larger clone is one base away. The CDR3 does not end in the conserved phenylalanine or tryptophan, so this is likely a read error. The V call is TRBV7-3, the J call TRBJ1-1; the D is unclear. The CDR3 has 14 amino acids. V lost 4 bases and J lost 0, with 9 bases in between. CDR1 is SGHTA, CDR2 FQGTGA, per germline. The CDR3 here is CASSSDGLNTEAFL. CDR3 DNA: TGTGCCAGCAGCTCGGACGGATTGAACACTGAAGCTTTCCTT.

Comments on this clonotype: A much larger clone differs by one base, so this may be a read error. The chain employs TRBV7-9 and TRBJ2-5; 14 positions match TRBD2. CDR1 is SEHNR and CDR2 is FQNEAQ in the germline V gene (reference sequence). This CDR3 region has 16 residues. The J segment lost 5 bases and the V segment lost 5 bases, leaving 7 bases of the junction unmatched. The CDR3, as DNA: TGTGCCAGCAGCCCGCGGACTAGCGGGAGGCTGGAGACCCAGTACTTC. This translates into CASSPRTSGRLETQYF.

This clonotype occurred a few times. V usage is TRBV5-1 and J usage is TRBJ1-1; 7 positions match TRBD1. J gave up 5 bases and V 6 bases, and 7 bases lay outside the gene matches. The germline gives CDR1 SGHRS, CDR2 YFSETQ. CDR3 length: 13 amino acids. This CDR3 reads CASTLQGLTEAFF. CDR3 bases: TGCGCCAGCACTCTACAGGGGCTGACTGAAGCTTTCTTT.

This clonotype came up many times. This chain links TRBV28 with TRBJ1-6; D call uncertain. Germline assignment: CDR1 MDHEN and CDR2 SYDVKM. V was cut by 2 bases and J by 5 bases, with 7 bases left in between. This CDR3 spans 14 amino acids. The CDR3 sequence: CASSLGFNNSPLHF. In DNA form, the CDR3 reads TGTGCCAGCAGTTTAGGGTTCAATAATTCACCCCTCCACTTT.

This sequence joins TRBV5-1 and TRBJ2-1; TRBD2 matches at 7 bases. CDR1 and CDR2 from the germline V gene are SGHRS and YFSETQ. The CDR3 totals 16 residues. V was pared by 3 bases and J by 2 bases, with 8 bases of the junction left unmatched. CDR3 amino acids: CASSSGEAGPYNEQFF. CDR3 DNA sequence: TGCGCCAGCAGCTCTGGTGAAGCGGGGCCCTACAATGAGCAGTTCTTC.

This clonotype has only a few counts. J is TRBJ1-5 and V is TRBV5-5; D not certain. V lost 0 bases to trimming and J lost 4 bases, with 11 bases between them. Germline CDR1 is SGHKS and CDR2 is YYEKEE (reference sequence). The CDR3 spans 15 residues. This chain's CDR3 is CASSLVGMGNQPQHF. In DNA, the CDR3 is TGTGCCAGCAGCTTGGTAGGTATGGGGAATCAGCCCCAGCATTTT.

The V and J genes are TRBV19 and TRBJ2-7, with D possibly TRBD2 on 6 matching bases. There are 14 residues in the CDR3. The V end lost 9 bases, the J end lost 9 bases, and 24 bases lay between the germline ends. Germline values: CDR1 LNHDA, CDR2 SQIVND (reference sequence). The DNA for the CDR3 is TGTGCCAGCGGAATAGGGGAGGACGGCACGGCGCAGTACTTC. This translates into CASGIGEDGTAQYF. Full variable domain (missing parts from reference TRBV19 and TRBJ2-7): DGGITQSPKYLFRKEGQNVTLSCEQNLNHDAMYWYRQDPGQGLRLIYYSQIVNDFQKGDIAEGYSVSREKKESFPLTVTSAQKNPTAFYLCASGIGEDGTAQYFGPGTRLTVT.

This clonotype was seen a few times. The rearrangement links TRBV7-9 to TRBJ2-7; 8 bases are shared with TRBD1. The CDR3 has 16 amino acids. Trimming took 5 bases from V and 4 from J; bases not matched to a gene: 13. CDR1 is SEHNR, CDR2 FQNEAQ, per germline (reference sequence). DNA for the CDR3: TGTGCCAGCAGCCCCAATCCGGGACAGGAGCCTTACGAGCAGTACTTC. As protein: CASSPNPGQEPYEQYF.

This clonotype was observed many times. This chain connects TRBV28 to TRBJ2-7; tentatively, D is TRBD1 (5 bases). V was pared by 5 bases and J by 0 bases, with 20 bases between. The CDR3 runs to 17 residues. Germline CDR1 is MDHEN and CDR2 is SYDVKM. The CDR3 region has the DNA TGTGCCAGCAGTCCCAAAGTTTGGCGACAGAGCTCCTACGAGCAGTACTTC. Its translation is CASSPKVWRQSSYEQYF.